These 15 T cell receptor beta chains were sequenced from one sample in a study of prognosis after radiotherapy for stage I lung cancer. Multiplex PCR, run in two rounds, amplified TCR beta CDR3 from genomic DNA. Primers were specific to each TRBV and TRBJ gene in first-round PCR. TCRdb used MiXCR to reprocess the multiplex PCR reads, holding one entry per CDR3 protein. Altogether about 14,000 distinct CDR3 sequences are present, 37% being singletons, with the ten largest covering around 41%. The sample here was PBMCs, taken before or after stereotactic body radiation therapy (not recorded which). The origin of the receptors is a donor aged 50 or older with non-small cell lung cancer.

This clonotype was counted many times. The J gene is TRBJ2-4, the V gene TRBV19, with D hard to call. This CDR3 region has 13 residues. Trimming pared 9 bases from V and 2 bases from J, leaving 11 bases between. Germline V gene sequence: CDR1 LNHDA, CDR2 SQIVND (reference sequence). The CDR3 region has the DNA TGTGCCAGCAAACAGATATCCAAAAACATTCAGTACTTC. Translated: CASKQISKNIQYF. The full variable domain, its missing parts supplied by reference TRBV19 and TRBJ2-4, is DGGITQSPKYLFRKEGQNVTLSCEQNLNHDAMYWYRQDPGQGLRLIYYSQIVNDFQKGDIAEGYSVSREKKESFPLTVTSAQKNPTAFYLCASKQISKNIQYFGAGTRLSVL.

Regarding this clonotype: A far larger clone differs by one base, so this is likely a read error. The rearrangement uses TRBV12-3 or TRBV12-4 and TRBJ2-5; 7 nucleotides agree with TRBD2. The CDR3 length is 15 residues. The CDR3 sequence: CASSRARGDYNEKFF. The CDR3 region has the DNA TGTGCCAGCAGCCGGGCCCGGGGGGATTACAATGAGAAGTTCTTC.

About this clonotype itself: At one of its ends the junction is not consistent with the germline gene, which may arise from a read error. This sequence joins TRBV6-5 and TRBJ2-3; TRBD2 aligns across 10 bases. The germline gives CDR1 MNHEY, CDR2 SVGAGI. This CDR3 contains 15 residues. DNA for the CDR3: TGTGCCAGCAGTGACTCGTCCAGCGGGGGGGCCCCTCAGTATTTT. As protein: CASSDSSSGGAPQYF.

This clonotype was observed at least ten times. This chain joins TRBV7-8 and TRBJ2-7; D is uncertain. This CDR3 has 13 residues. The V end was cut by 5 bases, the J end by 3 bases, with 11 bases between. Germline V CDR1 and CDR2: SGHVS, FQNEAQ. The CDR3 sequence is CASSTAPVYEQYF. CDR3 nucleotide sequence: TGTGCCAGCAGCACCGCACCCGTCTACGAGCAGTACTTC.

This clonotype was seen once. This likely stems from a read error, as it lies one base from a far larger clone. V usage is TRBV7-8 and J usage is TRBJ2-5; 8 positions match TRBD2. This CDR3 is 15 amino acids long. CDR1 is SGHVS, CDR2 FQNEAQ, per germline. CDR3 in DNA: TGTGCCAGCAGCTTAGATGTGACTAGCGAAAATGAGCAGTTATTC. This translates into CASSLDVTSENEQLF.

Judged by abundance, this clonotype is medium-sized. Written as DNA, the CDR3 is TGTGCCAGCAACGACCCGAGCACAGATACGCAGTATTTT. Protein sequence: CASNDPSTDTQYF. The gene calls are TRBV6-1 and TRBJ2-3; D unresolved. There are 13 residues in the CDR3. V dropped 7 bases and J dropped 0 bases, with 8 bases sitting between them. Looked up from germline, CDR1 is MNHNS and CDR2 is SASEGT.

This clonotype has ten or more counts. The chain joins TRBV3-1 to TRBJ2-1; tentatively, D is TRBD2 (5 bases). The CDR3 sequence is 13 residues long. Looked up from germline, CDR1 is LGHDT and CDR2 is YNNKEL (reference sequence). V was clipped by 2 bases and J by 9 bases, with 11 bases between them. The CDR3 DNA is TGTGCCAGCAGCCAAACTAGTGGGATTGAGCAGTTCTTC. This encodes CASSQTSGIEQFF.

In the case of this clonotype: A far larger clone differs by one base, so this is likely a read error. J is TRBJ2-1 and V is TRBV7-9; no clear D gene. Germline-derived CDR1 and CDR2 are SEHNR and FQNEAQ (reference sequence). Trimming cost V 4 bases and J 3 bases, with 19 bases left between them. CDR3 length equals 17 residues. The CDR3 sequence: CASSSKGRRSYYNEQFF. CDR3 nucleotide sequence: TGTGCCAGCAGCTCCAAGGGCCGCCGCAGTTACTACAATGAGCAGTTCTTC.

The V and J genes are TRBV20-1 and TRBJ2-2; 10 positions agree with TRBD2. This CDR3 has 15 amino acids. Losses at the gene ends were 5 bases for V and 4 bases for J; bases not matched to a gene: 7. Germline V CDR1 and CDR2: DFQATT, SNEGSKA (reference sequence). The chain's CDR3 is CSAPLAGDLTGELFF. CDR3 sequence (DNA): TGCAGTGCTCCGCTAGCGGGGGACCTCACCGGGGAGCTGTTTTTT.

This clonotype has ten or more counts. The DNA of the CDR3 is TGCAGTGCCCTGGACGACAGATTGACAGATACGCAGTATTTT. It is translated as CSALDDRLTDTQYF. The chain links TRBV20-1 to TRBJ2-3; TRBD1 is a possible D gene (5 bases). The CDR3 length is 14 residues. Germline V gives CDR1 DFQATT, CDR2 SNEGSKA (reference sequence). Trimming took off 6 bases at V and 3 bases at J, with 16 bases between the two ends.

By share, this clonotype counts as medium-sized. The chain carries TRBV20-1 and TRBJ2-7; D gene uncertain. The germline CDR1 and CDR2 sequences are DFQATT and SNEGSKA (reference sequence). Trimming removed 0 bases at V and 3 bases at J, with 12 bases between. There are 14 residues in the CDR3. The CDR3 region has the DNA TGCAGTGCTAGAGATCTTGGCACCTTCTACGAGCAGTACTTC. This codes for CSARDLGTFYEQYF.

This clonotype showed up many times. The CDR3 sequence: CASSQVGTDSSYEQYF. In nucleotides, the CDR3 is TGCGCCAGCAGCCAAGTAGGTACCGACAGCTCCTACGAGCAGTACTTC. This chain links TRBV4-1 with TRBJ2-7; tentatively, D is TRBD1 (5 bases). The V gene's germline CDR1 is MGHRA and CDR2 YSYEKL. V was trimmed by 1 base and J by 0 bases, leaving 13 bases between them. This CDR3 spans 16 amino acids.

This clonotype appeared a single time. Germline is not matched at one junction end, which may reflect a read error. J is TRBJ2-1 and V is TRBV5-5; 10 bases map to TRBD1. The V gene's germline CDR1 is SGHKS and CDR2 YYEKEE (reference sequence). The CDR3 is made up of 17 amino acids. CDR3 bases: TGTGCCAGCAGCTTCTCCCCTGGGACAGGGGTTAATAATGAGCAGTCCTTC. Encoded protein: CASSFSPGTGVNNEQSF. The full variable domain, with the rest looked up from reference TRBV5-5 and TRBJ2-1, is DAGVTQSPTHLIKTRGQQVTLRCSPISGHKSVSWYQQVLGQGPQFIFQYYEKEERGRGNFPDRFSARQFPNYSSELNVNALLLGDSALYLCASSFSPGTGVNNEQSFGPGTRLTVL.

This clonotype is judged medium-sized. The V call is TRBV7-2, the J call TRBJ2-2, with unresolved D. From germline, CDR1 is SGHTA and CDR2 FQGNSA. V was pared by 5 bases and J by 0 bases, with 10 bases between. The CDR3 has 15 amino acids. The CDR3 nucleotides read TGTGCCAGCAGCCCAGACGGAACGAACACCGGGGAGCTGTTTTTT. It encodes CASSPDGTNTGELFF.

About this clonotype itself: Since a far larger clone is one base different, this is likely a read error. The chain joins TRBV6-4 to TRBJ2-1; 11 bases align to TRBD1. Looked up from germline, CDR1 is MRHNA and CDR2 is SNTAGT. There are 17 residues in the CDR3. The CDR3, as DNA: TGTGCCAGCAGTTACTCGCATCCAGGGACAGGGGGCAATGAGCAGTTCTTC. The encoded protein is CASSYSHPGTGGNEQFF.